The present T cell receptor (beta chain) was sequenced within a study of cytomegalovirus exposure and HLA in healthy donors. The wider study: The approximately 720 first-cohort repertoires and the 130 or so validation repertoires shared the same platform, a later analysis reported. Study findings and constraints: The study labeled more than 150 TCR beta chains cytomegalovirus-associated. Most TCRs appeared rarely, but some public TCRs recurred in many donors. In a later analysis, first-cohort TCR clusters were found to tend to co-occur in the 120 validation repertoires.

Assay used: immunoSEQ multiplex PCR; TCRdb lists only in-frame clones, some missing. The sample holds about 330,000 clones, roughly 87% seen once. About this clone itself: Its matching antigen is unknown.

V lost 5 bases and J lost 0, with 13 bases in between. The CDR3 runs 15 residues. The germline V gene has CDR1 SNHLY and CDR2 FYNNEI. The sequencing input was PBMCs. The receptor comes from a woman in her twenties or thirties in good health and CMV-seropositive. The chain has TRBV2 and TRBJ1-1; unclear D gene. The CDR3 sequence is CASSPLGVMNTEAFF. The CDR3 nucleotides read TGTGCCAGCAGTCCCCTCGGGGTGATGAACACTGAAGCTTTCTTT.